This T cell receptor (beta chain) was identified in a study of metastatic and nonmetastatic thyroid tumors. Whole-study context: Thyroid patients, malignant and benign, had repertoires compared across blood and tumor or nodule tissue. Study-wide findings and caveats: TCR beta diversity was reportedly significantly higher in malignant thyroid tumors than benign nodules, in blood and tumor.

Every patient was untreated before thyroid surgery. This clone was recorded at least ten times. Its antigen is as yet unknown. Using MiXCR, TCRdb reanalyzed the PCR reads. Of about 32,000 clones listed, 15% to 20% are singletons. This TCR was sampled from a female donor with papillary thyroid cancer or a benign thyroid nodule (not recorded which). Some clones in this sample may be carry-over from other donors' samples. Sequenced: blood.

CDR3 sequence: CASRPTSGRTGELFF. The CDR3 region has the DNA TGTGCCAGCAGACCGACGTCGGGGAGGACCGGGGAGCTGTTTTTT. The chain employs TRBV2 and TRBJ2-2; a weak D match, TRBD2 (6 bases). The CDR3 extends over 15 amino acids. V lost 6 bases to trimming and J lost 5 bases, with 16 bases between them. CDR1 and CDR2 from the germline V gene are SNHLY and FYNNEI.